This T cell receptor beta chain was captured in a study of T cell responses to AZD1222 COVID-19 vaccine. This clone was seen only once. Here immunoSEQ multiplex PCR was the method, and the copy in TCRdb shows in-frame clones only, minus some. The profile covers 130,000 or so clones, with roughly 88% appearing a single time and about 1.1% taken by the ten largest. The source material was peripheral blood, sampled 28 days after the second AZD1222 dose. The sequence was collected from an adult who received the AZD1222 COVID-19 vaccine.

CDR3 amino acids: CASSTEREGTGDTQYF. In nucleotides, the CDR3 is TGTGCCAGCAGTACCGAGCGGGAGGGGACGGGAGATACGCAGTATTTT. The chain employs TRBV28 and TRBJ2-3, with TRBD2 identical over 10 bases. J lost 5 bases, V lost 5 bases, and 10 bases had no gene match. From germline, CDR1 is MDHEN and CDR2 SYDVKM. The CDR3 runs 16 residues.